This T cell receptor (beta chain) originates from a study of cytomegalovirus exposure and HLA in healthy donors. Study-level background: Among the roughly 400 genotyped donors, approximately 81% were placed in the Caucasian-associated ancestry cluster.

Concerning this clone: Its specificity is unknown.

Germline-derived CDR1 and CDR2 are SGHDN and FVKESK. The junction had 6 bases not matched to a gene; V was cut back by 4 bases and J by 14 bases. This CDR3 has 13 residues. Study findings and constraints: Analyzed later, most CMV-associated TCR beta chains appeared HLA-restricted.

The primer mix had 60 Vbeta and 13 Jbeta primers. Here immunoSEQ multiplex PCR was the method, and the copy in TCRdb shows in-frame clones only, minus some. Here the sample spans 90,000 to 150,000 clones, around 79% being singletons. The chain joins TRBV14 to TRBJ1-6, with 9 positions matching TRBD1. The sample was PBMCs. The TCR originated in a woman aged 25-40 years in good health and CMV-seropositive. The CDR3 loop is CASSPGQGVSLHF. The DNA for the CDR3 is TGTGCCAGCAGCCCGGGACAGGGAGTCTCCCTCCACTTT.